This TCR beta chain was captured by sequencing in a study of T-cell reconstitution after alpha-beta-depleted transplantation in children. Molecular barcoding with unique molecular identifiers was used for the TCRbeta library. TCRdb re-called the PCR reads through MiXCR, storing one row per CDR3 protein. This sample has around 340,000 distinct CDR3 sequences; 10% to 15% occur once, and the top ten carry around 4.5%. Trimming cost V 7 bases and J 7 bases, with 14 bases left between them. CDR3 length equals 13 residues. Germline V gene lookup returns CDR1 LGHNT and CDR2 FRNRAP. V is TRBV12-5 and J is TRBJ2-1; D perhaps matches TRBD2 (6 bases). The sequenced sample was PBMCs, obtained from the stem cell graft. The clonotype comes from a human donor who donated a stem cell graft to a child with Fanconi anemia. The CDR3 nucleotides are TGTGCTAGTGCCTCCTCGGCGGGGAATGAGCAGTTCTTC. Translation gives CASASSAGNEQFF.